The entry that follows covers one T cell receptor (beta chain) sequence. The sample originates from a study of human T cells and chemical hapten exposure. The sample's time point: patch test 3, about 24 weeks after DPC sensitization. The treatment denotes: therapeutic diphenylcyclopropenone sensitization with weekly scalp DPC. Blood, whole and unfractionated, served as the source for total RNA extraction. In TCRdb, the RACE reads were re-called with MiXCR into one record per CDR3 protein. The sample lists tens of thousands of distinct CDR3 sequences, roughly 13% occurring once. This material consisted of whole blood, taken in connection with sensitization to the hapten diphenylcyclopropenone (DPC). The source is a woman aged 45-65 years with alopecia areata. Some clones in this sample may be carry-over from other donors' samples.

CDR3 residues: CASSFSGATEAFF. The DNA of the CDR3 is TGTGCCAGCAGTTTCTCCGGGGCCACTGAAGCTTTCTTT. The genes are TRBV12-3 or TRBV12-4 and TRBJ1-1; maybe TRBD1 (5 bases). V lost 3 bases and J 4 bases, leaving 9 bases between the germline ends. The CDR3 loop spans 13 amino acids.